This T cell receptor (beta chain) comes out of a study of blood T cell repertoires in COVID-19. Study summary: The study drew acute and convalescent COVID-19 samples from the United States, Italy and Spain. T cells, B-cell-depleted T cells, or PBMCs supplied cDNA or gDNA.

The CDR3 covers 11 residues. Trimming removed 7 bases from V and 11 bases from J; junction bases left unmatched: 5. CDR1 and CDR2 (germline): LGHNT, FRNRAP. Original handling: The assay estimated nucleated cells by amplifying reference gene primers. TCRdb keeps only in-frame clones here, not all; method: immunoSEQ multiplex PCR. V and J calls and clone size follow that table, whereas D and trimming were derived from the DNA. The sample comprises under 50,000 clones, 75% to 90% of which are singletons, and roughly 1.3% rests with the top ten. The sample taken for sequencing was peripheral blood. V is TRBV12-5 and J is TRBJ2-3, with 8 bases aligning to TRBD2. The origin of this receptor is a middle-aged woman with acute or convalescent COVID-19. The CDR3 bases are TGTGCTAGTGATTACGGGGGGGGGCAGTATTTT. It is translated as CASDYGGGQYF.